This T cell receptor beta chain comes out of a study of T-cell memory formation after mild COVID-19. Study details: Each donor largely had its own TCR clusters.

Study-level findings and limits: Pre-infection memory carried some responding clones, suggesting that cross-reactive memory joined. CD8+ contracting clones occupied EMRA, while CD4+ ones occupied mainly CM and EM.

The V gene's germline CDR1 is SGDLS and CDR2 YYNGEE. This CDR3 contains 16 residues. On this clonotype itself: The antigen is undetermined. The junction departs from germline at one end; a sequencing error may be responsible.

The authors produced TCR alpha and TCR beta cDNA libraries with sample barcodes and UMIs by 5'RACE using constant-segment primers. From the 5' RACE reads, TCRdb called clonotypes with MiXCR, one entry per CDR3 protein. The sample has some 490,000 distinct CDR3 sequences; 15% to 20% are singletons. The sequenced sample was PBMCs or a T cell subset sorted from them (not recorded which). This receptor was obtained from an adult woman who had mild COVID-19 (a few samples of this study predate the infection). Cell type and time point are not known. The genes are TRBV9 and TRBJ2-1, with TRBD1 matching 7 bases. CDR3 sequence: CAGSVGQSSTYNEQFF. Here the CDR3 DNA reads TGTGCCGGCAGCGTGGGACAGAGCTCTACCTACAATGAGCAGTTCTTC.